The 27 T cell receptor beta chains in this list originate from one sample, sequenced in a study of neurological immune-mediated disorders. TCRdb analysed the 5' RACE reads with MiXCR anew, one entry per CDR3 protein. This sample has about 79,000 distinct CDR3 sequences, with approximately 14% found just once. The sequenced sample was PBMCs. The source is a woman in her forties or fifties in good health.

This clonotype was detected many times. This chain links TRBV25-1 with TRBJ2-2; 11 positions agree with TRBD1. V trimming: 1 base; J trimming: 6 bases; junction bases outside the gene matches: 4. The germline V gene has CDR1 MGHDK and CDR2 SYGVNS. The CDR3 totals 16 residues. CDR3 nucleotide sequence: TGTGCCAGCAGTGAATCTGGGACAGGGGGTTCCGGGGAGCTGTTTTTT. Amino acid sequence: CASSESGTGGSGELFF.

The sample holds many counts of this clonotype. The chain recombines TRBV10-3 with TRBJ2-5; TRBD2 matches 9 bases. CDR3 length equals 13 residues. CDR1 is ENHRY and CDR2 is SYGVKD in the germline V gene. V shed 8 bases and J 3 bases; nucleotides not matched to a gene: 4. CDR3 residues: CAIARGGEETQYF. CDR3 DNA sequence: TGTGCCATCGCCCGCGGGGGGGAAGAGACCCAGTACTTC.

This clonotype was found many times. The rearrangement joins TRBV5-1 to TRBJ2-1, with a tentative D call TRBD2 (5 bases). The CDR3 is 15 amino acids. The germline CDR1 and CDR2 sequences are SGHRS and YFSETQ. Trimming removed 3 bases at V and 10 bases at J, with 20 bases between. This CDR3 reads CASSSPGNTANEQFF. CDR3 DNA sequence: TGCGCCAGCAGCTCTCCGGGAAACACAGCCAACGAGCAGTTCTTC.

At least ten counts were recorded for this clonotype. This chain links TRBV5-1 with TRBJ1-1; D is undetermined. With 1 base removed from V and 1 base from J, the gap between germline ends came to 8 bases. The CDR3 runs 14 residues. CDR1 is SGHRS, CDR2 YFSETQ, per germline. CDR3 DNA: TGCGCCAGCAGCTTGTGGAACCAGAACACTGAAGCTTTCTTT. Its protein product is CASSLWNQNTEAFF.

The table lists this clonotype with many counts. The chain joins TRBV5-6 to TRBJ2-7, with D perhaps matching TRBD2 (6 bases). V dropped 2 bases and J dropped 2 bases, with 14 bases sitting between them. The CDR3 runs 15 residues. CDR1 and CDR2 from the germline V gene are SGHDT and YYEEEE. CDR3 sequence (DNA): TGTGCCAGCAGCTTTTTCGGGGAGGCCCCCTACGAGCAGTACTTC. Its protein product is CASSFFGEAPYEQYF.

This clonotype was recorded many times. The V gene is TRBV6-1, the J gene TRBJ2-4; D not certain. The CDR3 has 11 amino acids. Germline loops: CDR1 MNHNS, CDR2 SASEGT. V gave up 5 bases and J gave up 7 bases, with 6 bases separating them. This chain's CDR3 is CASSKVNIQYF. The CDR3 DNA is TGTGCCAGCAGTAAGGTGAACATTCAGTACTTC.

This clonotype was picked up many times. V is TRBV7-9 and J is TRBJ2-1; 11 bases are shared with TRBD2. The CDR3 runs 16 residues. Germline lookup yields CDR1 SEHNR and CDR2 FQNEAQ (reference sequence). The V gene end was trimmed by 1 base and the J gene end by 6 bases; junction bases not matched to a gene: 5. CDR3 DNA sequence: TGTGCCAGCAGCTTAGGACTAGCGGGGACCCTCAATGAGCAGTTCTTC. Translated: CASSLGLAGTLNEQFF.

Ten or more counts support this clonotype. CDR3 amino acids: CSGSGPRSWRNTEAFF. CDR3 nucleotide sequence: TGCAGCGGATCAGGCCCCCGATCCTGGCGGAACACTGAAGCTTTCTTT. The V gene is TRBV29-1, the J gene TRBJ1-1, with D hard to call. The ends were cut back, 7 bases at V and 1 base at J, with 22 bases in the middle. This CDR3 region has 16 residues. Per the germline V gene, CDR1 is SQVTM and CDR2 is ANQGSEA.

The rearrangement links TRBV7-6 to TRBJ1-5; D unresolved. The length of the CDR3 is 15 residues. CDR1 is SGHVS and CDR2 is FNYEAQ in the germline V gene. The V and J ends lost 2 bases and 0 bases respectively, with 8 bases between them. The CDR3 DNA reads TGTGCCAGCAGCTTAAAGCCGAATAGCAATCAGCCCCAGCATTTT. It codes for CASSLKPNSNQPQHF.

There are many counts of this clonotype. The chain carries TRBV20-1 and TRBJ2-3; TRBD1 aligns across 8 bases. Germline V gene data show CDR1 as DFQATT and CDR2 as SNEGSKA (reference sequence). V was clipped by 5 bases and J by 3 bases; unmatched bases: 7. This CDR3 has 14 residues. This CDR3 is CSARTGWGTDTQYF. CDR3 sequence (DNA): TGCAGTGCTCGGACAGGGTGGGGTACAGATACGCAGTATTTT.

Many counts were recorded for this clonotype. The rearrangement joins TRBV5-1 to TRBJ2-5; D possibly corresponds to TRBD1 (6 bases). This CDR3 has 17 residues. V gave up 0 bases and J gave up 5 bases, with 20 bases separating them. The germline gives CDR1 SGHRS, CDR2 YFSETQ. The CDR3 sequence: CASSLALGAERGETQYF. The CDR3 DNA reads as TGCGCCAGCAGCTTGGCCCTCGGAGCTGAAAGGGGGGAGACCCAGTACTTC.

At least ten counts were recorded for this clonotype. This chain uses TRBV3-1 with TRBJ2-5, with 12 bases aligning to TRBD2. Germline V gene data show CDR1 as LGHDT and CDR2 as YNNKEL (reference sequence). This CDR3 is 14 amino acids long. J lost 5 bases, V lost 6 bases, and 4 bases had no gene match. CDR3 sequence: CASRPTSGSETQYF. The CDR3 nucleotides read TGTGCCAGCAGACCGACTAGCGGGAGTGAGACCCAGTACTTC.

This clonotype has a count of ten or more. This sequence joins TRBV29-1 and TRBJ2-5; TRBD1 aligns across 8 bases. Germline lookup yields CDR1 SQVTM and CDR2 ANQGSEA. Trimming took 3 bases from V and 3 from J; bases not matched to a gene: 3. The CDR3 is made up of 13 amino acids. CDR3 amino acids: CSVEDRVEETQYF. CDR3 bases: TGCAGCGTTGAGGACAGGGTAGAAGAGACCCAGTACTTC.

This clonotype has a count of ten or more. This sequence joins TRBV10-3 and TRBJ2-3; TRBD2 matches at 8 bases. Germline V lookup: CDR1 ENHRY, CDR2 SYGVKD. With V trimmed by 3 bases and J by 2 bases, 7 bases remained unmatched. The CDR3 covers 16 residues. CDR3 protein: CAISDNGGRSTDTQYF. The DNA for the CDR3 is TGTGCCATCAGTGATAATGGCGGGAGGTCCACAGATACGCAGTATTTT.

In this sample, this clonotype turned up many times. The gene calls are TRBV20-1 and TRBJ2-7, with 8 positions matching TRBD2. Per the germline V gene, CDR1 is DFQATT and CDR2 is SNEGSKA (reference sequence). This CDR3 contains 15 residues. The V and J ends lost 3 bases and 5 bases, in that order; junction bases with no gene match: 12. The CDR3 reads CSASSRQRGLDEQYF. CDR3 in DNA: TGCAGTGCTAGTTCCCGCCAGAGGGGACTAGACGAGCAGTACTTC.

This clonotype was seen at least ten times. CDR3 loop: CASSLERDVDEQFF. The CDR3 DNA reads TGCGCCAGCAGCTTGGAGCGGGACGTCGATGAGCAGTTCTTC. J is TRBJ2-1 and V is TRBV5-1; TRBD2 matches at 7 bases. The V and J ends lost 0 bases and 8 bases, in that order; junction bases with no gene match: 5. CDR1 SGHRS and CDR2 YFSETQ come from the germline V gene. The CDR3 contains 14 residues.

Concerning this clonotype: A read error is possible here, since a much larger clone lies one base away. The chain carries TRBV5-1 and TRBJ1-1; D gene ambiguous. The V gene's germline CDR1 is SGHRS and CDR2 YFSETQ. This CDR3 has 14 residues. CDR3 coding DNA: TGCGCCAGCAGCTTGGCCGGGTTGAACGCTGAAGCTTTCTTT. Translating gives CASSLAGLNAEAFF.

This clonotype was observed at least ten times. J is TRBJ1-2 and V is TRBV29-1; tentative D call: TRBD1 (6 bases). Germline CDR1 is SQVTM and CDR2 is ANQGSEA. The CDR3 runs 14 residues. V lost 2 bases and J 3 bases, leaving 13 bases between the germline ends. CDR3 DNA: TGCAGCGTTGAACGGGGCAGGGGTGACTATGGCTACACCTTC. Translating it yields CSVERGRGDYGYTF.

This clonotype was counted many times. This chain links TRBV10-3 with TRBJ1-1, with D possibly being TRBD1 (5 bases). CDR3 length equals 13 residues. The germline CDR1 and CDR2 sequences are ENHRY and SYGVKD. Between the trimmed V and J ends, which lost 10 bases and 1 base, there was a span of 13 bases. The CDR3 sequence is CATWGTENTEAFF. In nucleotides, the CDR3 is TGTGCCACCTGGGGGACGGAGAACACTGAAGCTTTCTTT.

This clonotype was seen repeatedly, ten times or more. The J gene is TRBJ2-2, the V gene TRBV28; TRBD2 aligns across 8 bases. CDR1 MDHEN and CDR2 SYDVKM come from the germline V gene. Trimming removed 10 bases from V and 2 bases from J; junction bases left unmatched: 6. This CDR3 region has 14 residues. CDR3 residues: CATSTSGNTGELFF. Here the CDR3 DNA reads TGTGCCACCTCCACTAGCGGTAACACCGGGGAGCTGTTTTTT.

A word on this clonotype: It may be a read error: a sequence one base away is much more abundant. The chain employs TRBV5-1 and TRBJ2-3; D is unresolved. The CDR3 length is 15 residues. Germline lookup yields CDR1 SGHRS and CDR2 YFSETQ. This CDR3 reads CASSRIGLGTDTQYF. CDR3 nucleotides: TGCGCCAGCAGCCGAATCGGTCTGGGCACGGATACGCAGTATTTT.

This clonotype was detected many times. The chain couples TRBV18 to TRBJ1-1; no clear D. V was shortened by 3 bases and J by 4 bases, with 12 bases between the two germline ends. CDR3 length: 14 residues. Germline V lookup: CDR1 KGHSH, CDR2 LQKENI. The CDR3 here is CASSPRTPGTEAFF. CDR3 coding DNA: TGTGCCAGCTCACCCCGGACCCCGGGCACTGAAGCTTTCTTT.

This clonotype was found many times. The V and J genes are TRBV6-1 and TRBJ2-7; 7 nucleotides match TRBD1. J was trimmed by 7 bases and V by 8 bases; bases with no gene match: 8. The germline V gene has CDR1 MNHNS and CDR2 SASEGT. This CDR3 comprises 12 residues. The CDR3 DNA reads as TGTGCCAGCGGCGACAGGGTCAGGGAGCAGTACTTC. The encoded protein is CASGDRVREQYF.

This clonotype occurred many times. V usage is TRBV5-1 and J usage is TRBJ2-5; D not resolved. This CDR3 has 12 amino acids. Trimming cost V 7 bases and J 1 base, with 8 bases left between them. Germline CDR1 SGHRS, CDR2 YFSETQ. CDR3 protein: CASSQPQETQYF. CDR3 DNA sequence: TGCGCCAGCTCCCAGCCCCAAGAGACCCAGTACTTC.

This clonotype was recorded at least ten times. The rearrangement uses TRBV5-1 and TRBJ2-1; D perhaps matches TRBD1 (6 bases). V lost 2 bases and J 0 bases, leaving 9 bases between the germline ends. Germline assignment: CDR1 SGHRS and CDR2 YFSETQ. The CDR3 length is 15 residues. The CDR3 region is CASSLRQASYNEQFF. The CDR3, as DNA: TGCGCCAGCAGCTTAAGACAGGCCTCCTACAATGAGCAGTTCTTC. Variable domain in full (rest from reference TRBV5-1 and TRBJ2-1): KAGVTQTPRYLIKTRGQQVTLSCSPISGHRSVSWYQQTPGQGLQFLFEYFSETQRNKGNFPGRFSGRQFSNSRSEMNVSTLELGDSALYLCASSLRQASYNEQFFGPGTRLTVL.

This clonotype was observed many times. This chain joins TRBV7-2 and TRBJ2-3; a weak D match, TRBD1 (6 bases). Between the trimmed V and J ends, which lost 5 bases and 8 bases, there was a span of 23 bases. Germline V gene lookup returns CDR1 SGHTA and CDR2 FQGNSA. This CDR3 has 16 amino acids. The CDR3 spells CASSPIRDTGRTTQYF. CDR3 sequence (DNA): TGTGCCAGCAGCCCGATCCGGGACACCGGGCGTACTACGCAGTATTTT.

This clonotype was picked up many times. This rearrangement joins TRBV15 to TRBJ1-4; 9 bases fit TRBD1. This CDR3 has 14 residues. Trimming cost V 3 bases and J 6 bases; bases outside gene matches: 2. Germline-derived CDR1 and CDR2 are LNHNV and YYDKDF (reference sequence). The CDR3 DNA reads as TGTGCCACCAGCAGCGGGACAGGGTATGAAAAACTGTTTTTT. This encodes CATSSGTGYEKLFF.